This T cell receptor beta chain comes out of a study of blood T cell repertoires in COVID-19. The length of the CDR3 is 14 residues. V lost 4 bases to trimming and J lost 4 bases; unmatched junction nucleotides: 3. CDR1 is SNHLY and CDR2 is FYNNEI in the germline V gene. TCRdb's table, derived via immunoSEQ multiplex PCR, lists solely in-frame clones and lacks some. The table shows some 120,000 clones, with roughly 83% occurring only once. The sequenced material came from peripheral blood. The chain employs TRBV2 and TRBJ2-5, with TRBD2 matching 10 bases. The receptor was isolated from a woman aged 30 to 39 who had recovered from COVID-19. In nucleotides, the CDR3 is TGTGCCAGCAGTGCCCGGACTAGCGGAGAGACCCAGTACTTC. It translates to CASSARTSGETQYF.